What follows are 14 T cell receptor beta chains derived from one specimen sequenced in a study of post-analysis software for immune sequencing data. TCR beta libraries were prepared from cDNA with unique molecular identifiers. TCRdb redid the calling of the PCR reads with MiXCR, one entry per CDR3 protein. The repertoire consists of some 500,000 distinct CDR3 sequences, with roughly 45% occurring once and the leading ten covering 12%. General observations from the study: Several TRBV segments were more frequent in patients than controls; TRBV5-6, TRBV5-1 and TRBV20-1 belonged to this group.

Antigens of these TCRs are unknown. The sample was blood. The receptors stem from a girl aged 5-17 years with multiple sclerosis.

This clonotype was detected only once. The chain recombines TRBV4-2 with TRBJ1-2; D is uncertain. Trimming shortened V by 2 bases and J by 1 base, and 8 bases separated the two germline ends. Germline V gene sequence: CDR1 LGHNA, CDR2 YNFKEQ. The CDR3 is 14 amino acids. The CDR3 is CASSQTRNNYGYTF. The CDR3 nucleotides are TGTGCCAGCAGCCAAACCCGGAATAACTATGGCTACACCTTC.

This clonotype showed up many times. The gene calls are TRBV6-5 and TRBJ2-4; weak D call: TRBD2 (6 bases). Germline-derived CDR1 and CDR2 are MNHEY and SVGAGI. The V end lost 8 bases, the J end lost 0 bases, and 17 bases lay between the germline ends. This CDR3 contains 16 residues. As DNA, the CDR3 is TGTGCCAGCGGTCCTGGGAGGACTCAAGCCAAAAACATTCAGTACTTC. Translating gives CASGPGRTQAKNIQYF.

This clonotype was detected a few times. The rearrangement joins TRBV6-5 to TRBJ2-3; 14 nucleotides line up with TRBD2. The CDR3 runs 20 residues. From germline, CDR1 is MNHEY and CDR2 SVGAGI. The junction had 10 bases not matched to a gene; V was cut back by 2 bases and J by 0 bases. Written as DNA, the CDR3 is TGTGCCAGCAGTTACGGGCCCCCGGGACTAGCGGGAGTCAGCACAGATACGCAGTATTTT. Encoded protein: CASSYGPPGLAGVSTDTQYF.

J is TRBJ2-1 and V is TRBV14; D perhaps matches TRBD1 (6 bases). Germline loops: CDR1 SGHDN, CDR2 FVKESK. The CDR3 consists of 13 residues. V was shortened by 0 bases and J by 14 bases, with 14 bases between the two germline ends. The CDR3 bases are TGTGCCAGCAGCCAAGATACTAAGGGGGTGAAGTTCTTC. This encodes CASSQDTKGVKFF.

This chain links TRBV5-1 with TRBJ1-2; a weak D match, TRBD1 (5 bases). Trimming cost V 4 bases and J 4 bases, with 11 bases left between them. From germline, CDR1 is SGHRS and CDR2 YFSETQ. The CDR3 contains 13 residues. The CDR3 DNA sequence: TGCGCCAGCAGCGGAGAGACAGCCTATGGCTACACCTTC. It codes for CASSGETAYGYTF.

DNA of the CDR3: TGTGCCACCAGTGATAAGGCAGGGCCTCGGAATACGCAGTATTTT. This translates into CATSDKAGPRNTQYF. The V call is TRBV24-1, the J call TRBJ2-3; D is possibly TRBD1 (5 bases). Looked up from germline, CDR1 is KGHDR and CDR2 is SFDVKD. The length of the CDR3 is 15 residues. V dropped 3 bases and J dropped 7 bases, with 16 bases sitting between them.

The V and J genes are TRBV6-5 and TRBJ1-2; D might be TRBD1 (6 bases). CDR1 is MNHEY, CDR2 SVGAGI, per germline. The CDR3 sequence is 19 residues long. Trimming stripped 3 bases from V and 1 base from J, with 24 bases between. The CDR3 loop is CASSYGNLGAPFLNYGYTF. The CDR3 DNA sequence: TGTGCCAGCAGTTATGGCAATTTGGGGGCACCCTTCCTTAACTATGGCTACACCTTC.

This chain uses TRBV28 with TRBJ2-7; perhaps TRBD1 as D (6 bases). Trimming took 4 bases from V and 1 from J, leaving 17 bases between them. CDR1 and CDR2 (germline): MDHEN, SYDVKM. The CDR3 runs 16 residues. In DNA, the CDR3 is TGTGCCAGCAGTTCACCACCTCCGACAGGTTCCTACGAGCAGTACTTC. Its protein is CASSSPPPTGSYEQYF.

This clonotype was counted a few times. J is TRBJ2-4 and V is TRBV28; 7 nucleotides match TRBD1. CDR3 length equals 15 residues. Germline trimming cut 6 bases from V and 13 bases from J; bases unmatched to any gene: 18. CDR1 and CDR2 from the germline V gene are MDHEN and SYDVKM. CDR3 nucleotides: TGTGCCAGCAGACCAGGGACAGTCGCCCGTTACCGGCAGTACTTC. Protein sequence: CASRPGTVARYRQYF.

This clonotype was seen a handful of times. The V call is TRBV20-1, the J call TRBJ2-7; D may be TRBD2 (6 bases). The germline V gene has CDR1 DFQATT and CDR2 SNEGSKA (reference sequence). V dropped 8 bases and J dropped 5 bases, with 19 bases sitting between them. The CDR3 consists of 13 residues. This chain's CDR3 is CSPLLYGGHEQYF. Here the CDR3 DNA reads TGCAGTCCCCTTCTATACGGGGGACACGAGCAGTACTTC.

V usage is TRBV4-3 and J usage is TRBJ1-1, with 10 bases fitting TRBD1. Germline V CDR1 and CDR2: LGHNA, YSLEER. This CDR3 is built from 15 residues. With V trimmed by 2 bases and J by 5 bases, 5 bases remained unmatched. The DNA of the CDR3 is TGCGCCAGCAGCCAAACCGGGACAGGGGATACTGAAGCTTTCTTT. Its translation: CASSQTGTGDTEAFF.

This clonotype appeared many times. The CDR3 spells CSAKRALDAYNEQFF. CDR3 nucleotides: TGCAGTGCTAAGAGGGCGCTAGACGCCTACAATGAGCAGTTCTTC. The chain links TRBV20-1 to TRBJ2-1; D may be TRBD2 (5 bases). CDR1 is DFQATT and CDR2 is SNEGSKA in the germline V gene (reference sequence). The ends were cut back, 4 bases at V and 2 bases at J, with 15 bases in the middle. The CDR3 is made up of 15 amino acids.

The V and J genes are TRBV28 and TRBJ2-1; TRBD2 matches 10 bases. J gave up 4 bases and V 3 bases, and 3 bases lay outside the gene matches. CDR1 MDHEN and CDR2 SYDVKM come from the germline V gene. CDR3 size: 15 residues. CDR3 region: CASSLGSGRYNEQFF. CDR3 DNA sequence: TGTGCCAGCAGTTTGGGTAGCGGGAGGTACAATGAGCAGTTCTTC.

The chain is built from TRBV28 and TRBJ2-1, with 8 nucleotides matching TRBD2. Germline CDR1 MDHEN, CDR2 SYDVKM. Trimming removed 5 bases from V and 7 bases from J; junction bases left unmatched: 10. The CDR3 length is 15 residues. The CDR3 nucleotides are TGTGCCAGCAGTCCCTCCAGCGGGAGTTTGAATGAGCAGTTCTTC. Its translation is CASSPSSGSLNEQFF.